These 21 T cell receptor beta chains were all obtained from the same sample, sequenced in a study of graft-versus-host responses after intestinal transplantation. Their target antigens are unknown. Some clones are missing from TCRdb's copy, which holds only in-frame ones; the method was immunoSEQ multiplex PCR. The sample includes more than 95,000 clones, 90% of them seen just once. The sample here was unstimulated CD4+ T cells sorted from spleen or lymph node cells, taken before intestinal transplant. The receptors shown here come from a human donor who received an intestinal transplant.

V is TRBV6-5 and J is TRBJ1-3, with D unresolved. The CDR3 contains 15 residues. CDR1 and CDR2 (germline): MNHEY, SVGAGI. The ends were cut back, 0 bases at V and 7 bases at J, with 13 bases in the middle. The CDR3 nucleotides are TGTGCCAGCAGTTACTCGAGTAATGTCTTTAACACCATATATTTT. It yields the protein CASSYSSNVFNTIYF.

This clone has only a few counts. J is TRBJ1-6 and V is TRBV2, with D unclear. In germline, CDR1 is SNHLY, CDR2 FYNNEI. This CDR3 has 14 residues. V lost 4 bases and J lost 9, with 13 bases in between. CDR3 loop: CASSGRPRGSPLHF. The CDR3 nucleotides are TGTGCCAGCAGTGGGAGGCCTAGAGGTTCACCCCTCCACTTT.

This clone was counted only a few times. The J gene is TRBJ1-5, the V gene TRBV12-5, with 8 positions matching TRBD1. Germline CDR1 and CDR2: LGHNT and FRNRAP. V gave up 6 bases and J gave up 2 bases; unmatched junction bases: 0. This CDR3 has 13 amino acids. CDR3 DNA sequence: TGTGCTAGTGGGGACAGGGGCAATCAGCCCCAGCATTTT. Translating it yields CASGDRGNQPQHF.

The sample holds one count of this clone. V gene TRBV5-1 combines with J gene TRBJ2-7, with 8 bases matching TRBD2. Matching the DNA end better, TRBJ2-1 makes the J call doubtful. Germline-derived CDR1 and CDR2 are SGHRS and YFSETQ. The CDR3 spans 15 residues. Here the CDR3 reads CASSRETAGVDEQFF. The CDR3, as DNA: TGCGCCAGCAGCCGGGAGACAGCGGGAGTCGATGAGCAGTTCTTC.

V and J are TRBV25-1 and TRBJ2-5; 10 bases are a match to TRBD2. The CDR3 has 14 residues. J was trimmed by 7 bases and V by 7 bases; bases with no gene match: 9. Germline V lookup: CDR1 MGHDK, CDR2 SYGVNS. This CDR3 reads CASTPSGGVGTQYF. CDR3 DNA sequence: TGTGCCAGCACCCCCAGCGGGGGGGTTGGGACCCAGTACTTC.

This clone was observed once. The chain couples TRBV19 to TRBJ1-5; D remains ambiguous. Germline-derived CDR1 and CDR2 are LNHDA and SQIVND (reference sequence). The CDR3 is 12 residues long. V was trimmed by 5 bases and J by 5 bases, leaving 7 bases between them. The CDR3 sequence: CASSLPYQPQHF. CDR3 bases: TGTGCCAGTAGTCTCCCCTATCAGCCCCAGCATTTT.

This clone was picked up a small number of times. The V gene is TRBV5-4, the J gene TRBJ1-2, with a possible D match to TRBD1 (5 bases). Germline-derived CDR1 and CDR2 are SGHNT and YYREEE (reference sequence). The CDR3 is made up of 14 amino acids. V was shortened by 4 bases and J by 2 bases, with 12 bases between the two germline ends. As DNA, the CDR3 is TGTGCCAGCAGCGAGAAGGGGCCCAACTATGGCTACACCTTC. Protein sequence: CASSEKGPNYGYTF. The full variable domain, with the rest looked up from reference TRBV5-4 and TRBJ1-2, is ETGVTQSPTHLIKTRGQQVTLRCSSQSGHNTVSWYQQALGQGPQFIFQYYREEENGRGNFPPRFSGLQFPNYSSELNVNALELDDSALYLCASSEKGPNYGYTFGSGTRLTVV.

Worth noting for this clone: Additional DNA sequences in this sample encode the identical CDR3. V and J are TRBV9 and TRBJ2-1; tentatively, D is TRBD2 (5 bases). The CDR3 contains 17 residues. Germline V gene sequence: CDR1 SGDLS, CDR2 YYNGEE. With 0 bases removed from V and 5 bases from J, the gap between germline ends came to 18 bases. This CDR3 reads CASSVDERQLGHNEQFF. CDR3 coding DNA: TGTGCCAGCAGCGTAGATGAGCGGCAGTTAGGTCACAATGAGCAGTTCTTC.

V is TRBV6-6 and J is TRBJ1-4; D possibly corresponds to TRBD1 (5 bases). CDR1 is MNHNY and CDR2 is SVGAGI in the germline V gene (reference sequence). V gave up 8 bases and J gave up 5 bases, with 18 bases separating them. CDR3 length: 15 residues. The CDR3 nucleotides are TGTGCCAGCCGAAGGAGGGGAGGGATGAATGAAAAACTGTTTTTT. Translated, it gives CASRRRGGMNEKLFF.

This clone has just one count. This chain links TRBV19 with TRBJ1-1; the D is unclear. The V end was cut by 8 bases, the J end by 2 bases, with 12 bases between. This CDR3 comprises 13 residues. In germline, CDR1 is LNHDA, CDR2 SQIVND (reference sequence). CDR3 loop: CASLREVNTEAFF. CDR3 bases: TGTGCCAGTCTTAGAGAGGTAAACACTGAAGCTTTCTTT.

The J gene is TRBJ1-6, the V gene TRBV7-9; 9 positions agree with TRBD1. J lost 10 bases, V lost 4 bases, and 8 bases had no gene match. From germline, CDR1 is SEHNR and CDR2 FQNEAQ (reference sequence). CDR3 length: 15 amino acids. The CDR3 DNA sequence: TGTGCCAGCAGCTCTGGGGACAGGGTCAGGTCACCCCTCCACTTT. Protein: CASSSGDRVRSPLHF.

The CDR3 nucleotides are TGTGCCAGCACCGGGACAGGGAAATACGAGCAGTACTTC. Protein product: CASTGTGKYEQYF. V is TRBV28 and J is TRBJ2-7, with TRBD1 identical over 9 bases. Per the germline V gene, CDR1 is MDHEN and CDR2 is SYDVKM. The CDR3 consists of 13 residues. After removal of 7 bases from V and 4 bases from J, the junction contained 5 bases not matched to a gene. The full variable domain, with the rest looked up from reference TRBV28 and TRBJ2-7, is DVKVTQSSRYLVKRTGEKVFLECVQDMDHENMFWYRQDPGLGLRLIYFSYDVKMKEKGDIPEGYSVSREKKERFSLILESASTNQTSMYLCASTGTGKYEQYFGPGTRLTVT.

The chain has TRBV4-3 and TRBJ1-2, with no clear D. The germline V gene encodes CDR1 LGHNA and CDR2 YSLEER. The V and J ends lost 2 bases and 8 bases respectively, with 30 bases between them. The CDR3 consists of 19 residues. Written as DNA, the CDR3 is TGCGCCAGCAGCCAATCGTACTCCAGCCCGGCTTTGACTACACGCGGCTACACCTTC. Amino acid sequence: CASSQSYSSPALTTRGYTF.

This chain connects TRBV7-8 to TRBJ2-1, with D tentatively TRBD2 (7 bases). Germline CDR1 and CDR2: SGHVS and FQNEAQ. Trimming left V 1 base short and J 9 bases short, with 13 bases between. The CDR3 sequence is 14 residues long. The CDR3 sequence is CASSLVGGLAEQFF. CDR3 coding DNA: TGTGCCAGCAGCTTAGTGGGGGGGCTGGCTGAGCAGTTCTTC.

This chain connects TRBV10-2 to TRBJ2-1; perhaps TRBD2 as D (6 bases). V lost 3 bases and J lost 7, with 22 bases in between. The CDR3 is made up of 17 amino acids. Germline V gene lookup returns CDR1 WSHSY and CDR2 SAAADI. CDR3 bases: TGCGCCAGCAGTGACCTACCCGACAGCGGGCCCGGGAATGAGCAGTTCTTC. Residues: CASSDLPDSGPGNEQFF.

The V and J genes are TRBV18 and TRBJ1-1, with D possibly TRBD1 on 5 matching bases. The germline V and J ends were trimmed by 1 base and 6 bases, with 18 bases remaining between them. This CDR3 region has 16 residues. Germline V gene data show CDR1 as KGHSH and CDR2 as LQKENI. CDR3 coding DNA: TGTGCCAGCTCACCACAGCTCCTCGGGGGAAGCGCTGAAGCTTTCTTT. Translation: CASSPQLLGGSAEAFF.

This chain links TRBV15 with TRBJ2-1; possible D gene TRBD2, 6 bases. The germline V and J ends were trimmed by 1 base and 3 bases, with 13 bases remaining between them. There are 16 residues in the CDR3. The V gene's germline CDR1 is LNHNV and CDR2 YYDKDF (reference sequence). CDR3: CATSRGSGSSYNEQFF. DNA for the CDR3: TGTGCCACCAGCAGAGGAAGCGGGTCAAGCTACAATGAGCAGTTCTTC.

This sequence joins TRBV2 and TRBJ2-3, with D maybe TRBD2 (6 bases). The germline V gene encodes CDR1 SNHLY and CDR2 FYNNEI. Trimming removed 2 bases at V and 2 bases at J, with 11 bases between. The CDR3 consists of 15 residues. The CDR3 spells CASSERDFYTDTQYF. CDR3 nucleotide sequence: TGTGCCAGCAGTGAAAGGGACTTTTACACAGATACGCAGTATTTT.

This rearrangement joins TRBV5-6 to TRBJ2-3, with 7 bases lining up with TRBD2. Germline values: CDR1 SGHDT, CDR2 YYEEEE. Germline trimming cut 6 bases from V and 5 bases from J; bases unmatched to any gene: 12. The CDR3 spans 15 residues. This CDR3 reads CASNQRGRAGDTQYF. CDR3 nucleotide sequence: TGTGCCAGCAACCAACGGGGGAGGGCGGGAGATACGCAGTATTTT.

The chain has TRBV6-1 and TRBJ2-7, with TRBD2 matching over 9 bases. This CDR3 has 15 residues. Germline trimming cut 5 bases from V and 1 base from J; bases unmatched to any gene: 6. The germline CDR1 and CDR2 sequences are MNHNS and SASEGT. Here the CDR3 reads CASSLAGAGSYEQYF. The CDR3 DNA sequence: TGTGCCAGCAGTTTAGCGGGAGCGGGGTCCTACGAGCAGTACTTC.

The V and J genes are TRBV6-5 and TRBJ1-4; D remains unclear. Germline V lookup: CDR1 MNHEY, CDR2 SVGAGI. This CDR3 contains 16 residues. V was pared by 2 bases and J by 0 bases, with 10 bases between. As DNA, the CDR3 is TGTGCCAGCAGTTACAAGCCCTTCTCAACTAATGAAAAACTGTTTTTT. This codes for CASSYKPFSTNEKLFF.